This T cell receptor beta chain stems from a study of blood T cells in healthy people across ages. The J segment lost 7 bases and the V segment lost 10 bases, leaving 10 bases of the junction unmatched. This CDR3 comprises 13 residues. PCR was performed a second time for roughly 7 to 12 cycles using a sample-barcoded 5' primer and a J-beta primer mix. TCRdb analysed the 5' RACE reads with MiXCR anew, one entry per CDR3 protein. The sample gives around 2 million distinct CDR3 sequences, about 39% of which show up once; around 23% is in the top ten. This receptor was taken from a human donor in good health. The chain couples TRBV5-7 to TRBJ1-5; 8 bases align to TRBD1. TRBV5-7 is identified as an open reading frame with a role that is uncertain. Input material: blood. For the CDR3, the DNA is TGTGCCGGCCAGGGGGCCACAGAGCAGCCCCAGCATTTT. It codes for CAGQGATEQPQHF.